Shown below are 5 T cell receptor beta chains from a single sample sequenced in a study of T cells in Graves' hyperthyroidism and ophthalmopathy. RNA transcripts provided the source from which TCR beta CDR3 regions were amplified. During a first-round RT-PCR of the TCR CDR3, the HTBI primer set was used. One entry per CDR3 protein, called by TCRdb with MiXCR from the multiplex PCR reads. The table lists approximately 710,000 distinct CDR3 sequences, roughly 17% of them singletons, with about 16% in the top ten. Sequencing was carried out using blood. Receptor source: a man aged 50 to 60 with Graves' hyperthyroidism.

This clonotype was found many times. The chain uses TRBV11-2 and TRBJ2-7, with D unresolved. V was pared by 8 bases and J by 5 bases, with 13 bases between. Germline V lookup: CDR1 SGHAT, CDR2 FQNNGV. This CDR3 region has 12 residues. CDR3 amino acids: CASGLMGDEQYF. The CDR3 DNA reads as TGTGCCAGCGGCCTAATGGGTGACGAGCAGTACTTC. Full variable domain (rest looked up from reference TRBV11-2 and TRBJ2-7): EAGVAQSPRYKIIEKRQSVAFWCNPISGHATLYWYQQILGQGPKLLIQFQNNGVVDDSQLPKDRFSAERLKGVDSTLKIQPAKLEDSAVYLCASGLMGDEQYFGPGTRLTVT.

This clonotype was seen at least ten times. This sequence joins TRBV20-1 and TRBJ2-3; 13 bases line up with TRBD2. V gave up 4 bases and J gave up 6 bases; unmatched junction bases: 10. This CDR3 comprises 16 residues. The germline gives CDR1 DFQATT, CDR2 SNEGSKA (reference sequence). The CDR3 region has the DNA TGCAGTGCTAAAAACAGACTAGCGGGAGGTTTGGATACGCAGTATTTT. Encoded protein: CSAKNRLAGGLDTQYF.

This clonotype was counted between two and nine times. The chain is built from TRBV30 and TRBJ1-5, with TRBD1 matching over 7 bases. Trimming at V came to 1 base and at J to 3 bases, leaving 3 bases not matched to a gene. Germline values: CDR1 GTSNPN, CDR2 SVGIG (reference sequence). There are 14 residues in the CDR3. CDR3 nucleotides: TGTGCCTGGAGTGGAGGGACAGTCAATCAGCCCCAGCATTTT. This gives the protein CAWSGGTVNQPQHF.

Only a few counts were recorded for this clonotype. The chain combines TRBV7-2 with TRBJ1-4; a weak D match, TRBD1 (5 bases). Per the germline V gene, CDR1 is SGHTA and CDR2 is FQGNSA. The CDR3 covers 13 residues. Trimming pared 6 bases from V and 8 bases from J, leaving 13 bases between. The CDR3 loop is CASRPGGWEKLFF. The CDR3 nucleotides are TGTGCCAGCAGACCCGGGGGATGGGAAAAACTGTTTTTT.

The V and J genes are TRBV7-2 and TRBJ1-2; possibly TRBD1 for D (6 bases). The length of the CDR3 is 15 residues. V shed 4 bases and J shed 4 bases, with 16 bases lying between them. Germline-derived CDR1 and CDR2 are SGHTA and FQGNSA. CDR3 nucleotides: TGTGCCAGCAGCTCGCCCCGGGACACCTCCTATGGCTACACCTTC. Protein product: CASSSPRDTSYGYTF.